This TCR beta chain was retrieved from a study of beta chain features in type 1 diabetes. The study, taken as a whole, reports: Among type 1 diabetes patients, VDJ junctions had fewer insertions and more deletions. In these data, an HLA type influence on TCRB rearrangement remained unresolved.

Every bit of the isolated RNA underwent reverse transcription, so sequencing read expressed TCRB transcripts. Libraries were prepared by immunoSEQ multiplex PCR; TCRdb keeps only in-frame clonotypes and omits some of them. The data contain 620,000 or so clones, roughly a sixth of them singletons. In its sample, this clone was seen a few times. The antigen remains unidentified. The V gene lost 4 bases and the J gene lost 7 bases, with 17 bases spanning the gap. The CDR3 runs to 15 residues. From germline, CDR1 is MNHEY and CDR2 SVGAGI. Each donor gave one heparinised blood draw averaging around 120 mL. The TCR originated in a man younger than 30 in good health. V and J are TRBV6-5 and TRBJ2-1; D possibly uses TRBD1 or TRBD2 (5 bases each). Input material: naive CD4+ T cells from blood. The CDR3 here is CASSLLGEFRNEQFF. Here the CDR3 DNA reads TGTGCCAGCAGTTTATTAGGGGAGTTTAGGAATGAGCAGTTCTTC.